This T cell receptor (beta chain) was profiled in a study of cytomegalovirus exposure and HLA in healthy donors. Regarding the study as a whole: Reports showed the classifier diagnosing cytomegalovirus status with high specificity and sensitivity.

Vbeta (60) and Jbeta (13) primers were used in the PCR. Using immunoSEQ multiplex PCR, the repertoire was profiled, and TCRdb retains in-frame clones only, with some absent. The table includes 150,000 or so clones, over 70% detected once. Comments on this clone: Antigen specificity is unknown.

This TCR derives from a woman aged 45 to 65 in good health and CMV-seropositive. The sequenced material came from PBMCs.

In DNA form, the CDR3 reads TGTGCCAGCAGCTTGGGGGAGGGTGAGATTGCTAACTATGGCTACACCTTC. It translates to CASSLGEGEIANYGYTF. V is TRBV5-4 and J is TRBJ1-2; no definite D call. This CDR3 is built from 17 residues. V lost 0 bases and J 0 bases, leaving 15 bases between the germline ends. Germline V gene lookup returns CDR1 SGHNT and CDR2 YYREEE (reference sequence).